These T cell receptor beta chains were read from a single sample in a study of blood T cell repertoires in COVID-19. Only in-frame clones appear in the TCRdb table, and some are missing; sequencing was by immunoSEQ multiplex PCR. The data show some 300,000 clones, around 90% seen once. Source material: peripheral blood. All receptors derive from a woman in her forties or fifties with COVID-19, enrolled during active disease. Each CDR3 is given with its conserved first and last residue. The D gene is left open where the match is weak. Some rows have no size entry. The others give once, few or many, or a class for an expanded clone.

cdr3_nt,cdr3_aa,cdr3_length,d_call,j_call,v_call,clone_size
TGTGCCAGTAGTCAGCTCCGACTACAGGGGGCCAAAAACATTCAGTACTTC,CASSQLRLQGAKNIQYF,17,TRBD1,TRBJ2-4,TRBV19,-
TGTGCCAGCAGCCAAATCCCGTACAATGAGCAGTTCTTC,CASSQIPYNEQFF,13,-,TRBJ2-1,TRBV3-1/TRBV3-2,once
TGTGCCAGCAGCTTAGCTCAGCGGGGAGGGTTAGAGACCCAGTACTTC,CASSLAQRGGLETQYF,16,TRBD2,TRBJ2-5,TRBV7-2,-
TGTGCCAGCAGCTTAGGCCTTAGAGCCTCTACCTACGAGCAGTACTTC,CASSLGLRASTYEQYF,16,-,TRBJ2-7,TRBV7-9,-
TGTGCCAGCAGTGCACGACCGGGACAGGGCCCCCTCTACGAGCAGTACTTC,CASSARPGQGPLYEQYF,17,TRBD1,TRBJ2-7,TRBV27,-
TGTGCCAGTAGTAGGGCGGGAATTGGGGACACCATATATTTT,CASSRAGIGDTIYF,14,-,TRBJ1-3,TRBV19,-
TGTGCCAGCAGCCCCGCGGATACGCAGTATTTT,CASSPADTQYF,11,-,TRBJ2-3,TRBV14,-
TGTGCCAGCAGTTTATCGGGGGGGCTAGGCTATGGCTACACCTTC,CASSLSGGLGYGYTF,15,-,TRBJ1-2,TRBV27,-
TGTGCCAGTGACACAGGGTACAATGAGCAGTTCTTC,CASDTGYNEQFF,12,-,TRBJ2-1,TRBV19,-
TGTGCCAGTAGTATTGGGGACAGGGGATGGTTT,CASSIGDRGWF,11,TRBD1,TRBJ1-2,TRBV19,-
TGTGCCAGTAGTACCATGTACGAGCAGTACTTC,CASSTMYEQYF,11,-,TRBJ2-7,TRBV19,-
TGTGCCAGCAGCGGGGGGGGATTTTGGGACAAACCCACTGAAGCTTTCTTT,CASSGGGFWDKPTEAFF,17,-,TRBJ1-1,TRBV5-4,-
TGTGCCAGTAGTTTGAGGGGGAGCAATCAGCCCCAGCATTTT,CASSLRGSNQPQHF,14,-,TRBJ1-5,TRBV19,-
TGTGCCAGCAGCTTATCAGGGGGTCTCTACAATGAGCAGTTCTTC,CASSLSGGLYNEQFF,15,TRBD1,TRBJ2-1,TRBV5-6,-
TGTGCCAGCAGCCCCCGACTAGCGGGAGAAGAGACCCAGTACTTC,CASSPRLAGEETQYF,15,TRBD2,TRBJ2-5,TRBV5-4,once
TGTGCCAGCAGCCAAAGGCCGGGACTCGCATACAATGAGCAGTTCTTC,CASSQRPGLAYNEQFF,16,-,TRBJ2-1,TRBV14,-
TGTGCTAGTGGTTTGGTGCGACCGACGGGGAACACTGAAGCTTTCTTT,CASGLVRPTGNTEAFF,16,-,TRBJ1-1,TRBV12-5,-
TGTGCCAGCAGCTTAGCCGGGGTCCTAAAGCAGTTCTTC,CASSLAGVLKQFF,13,-,TRBJ2-1,TRBV7-8,-
TGTGCCAGCTCACCACCGTCGCAGGCTGGGGCCAACGTCCTGACTTTC,CASSPPSQAGANVLTF,16,-,TRBJ2-6,TRBV18,-
TGTGCCAGCTCACCTGGCCCCCCCTCCCAGGGGGGCTCACCCCTCCACTTT,CASSPGPPSQGGSPLHF,17,TRBD1,TRBJ1-6,TRBV18,-
TGCGCCAGCAGCCAAGACCGTGACATTCAGTACTTC,CASSQDRDIQYF,12,-,TRBJ2-4,TRBV4-1,-
TGTGCCAGCAGCCCTTCCGGGGACAGAGCCTATGGCTACACCTTC,CASSPSGDRAYGYTF,15,TRBD1,TRBJ1-2,TRBV7-9,-
TGTGCCAGCCGAGAGCCCGGTACCTACGAGCAGTACTTC,CASREPGTYEQYF,13,-,TRBJ2-7,TRBV12-3/TRBV12-4,once
TGTGCCAGCAGCGTAGACGCAGGGGAGACTGAAGCTTTCTTT,CASSVDAGETEAFF,14,-,TRBJ1-1,TRBV9,once
TGCAGTGCTAGTAGCCCAGCGGGAGTGAGAGAGCAGTACTTC,CSASSPAGVREQYF,14,TRBD2,TRBJ2-7,TRBV20-1,-
TGCGCCAGCAGTGATTTGGGGACAGGGGGTGAGGAGGATAGCAATCAGCCCCAGCATTTT,CASSDLGTGGEEDSNQPQHF,20,TRBD1,TRBJ1-5,TRBV23-1,-
TGTGCCAGTAGAGGGACAGGCTACATGAACACTGAAGCTTTCTTT,CASRGTGYMNTEAFF,15,TRBD1,TRBJ1-1,TRBV19,-
TGTGCCAGCAGCTTGGCCGGCGGAGATACGCAGTATTTT,CASSLAGGDTQYF,13,-,TRBJ2-3,TRBV5-4,-
TGTGCCAGCAGCGCCCAGGCTCTGAACACTGAAGCTTTCTTT,CASSAQALNTEAFF,14,-,TRBJ1-1,TRBV7-2,-
TGTGCGAACCATCAGGGTTTCACAGATACGCAGTATTTT,CANHQGFTDTQYF,13,-,TRBJ2-3,TRBV21-1,-
TGTGCCAGCAGCTTCTCTAGCGGGCTCACAGATACGCAGTATTTT,CASSFSSGLTDTQYF,15,TRBD2,TRBJ2-3,TRBV11-2,-
TGCGCCAGCGGATCCCTAGCGGGCACAGATACGCAGTATTTT,CASGSLAGTDTQYF,14,TRBD2,TRBJ2-3,TRBV10-2,-
TGTGCCAGCCCGGGAACACTCACTGAAGCTTTCTTT,CASPGTLTEAFF,12,-,TRBJ1-1,TRBV19,-
TGTGCCAGCAGCCGTCCCGGGACAGTCCCCCTCCACTTT,CASSRPGTVPLHF,13,TRBD1,TRBJ1-6,TRBV5-4,once
TGTGCCAGCAGCCAAGTGAACAGGGGGGCCTATGGCTACACCTTC,CASSQVNRGAYGYTF,15,TRBD1,TRBJ1-2,TRBV3-1/TRBV3-2,once
TGTGCCAGCAGAAGCGACTACGAGCAGTACTTC,CASRSDYEQYF,11,-,TRBJ2-7,TRBV27,-
TGTGCCTGGAGTGACCGACAGAGCAATCAGCCCCAGCATTTT,CAWSDRQSNQPQHF,14,-,TRBJ1-5,TRBV30,-
TGCGCCAGCAAGGGGGGGGGCCAAGACCACTATGGCTACACCTTC,CASKGGGQDHYGYTF,15,-,TRBJ1-2,TRBV13,once
TGTGCCAGCAGCTTAGTAGGGGAGGGGGATCCCTATGGCTACACCTTC,CASSLVGEGDPYGYTF,16,-,TRBJ1-2,TRBV7-8,-
TGTGCCAGCAGCGCCCGGGGGGCGGGAGGGCCTTACGAGCAGTACTTC,CASSARGAGGPYEQYF,16,TRBD2,TRBJ2-7,TRBV13,-
TGTGCCCTAGAAAGATCACTCTACGAGCAGTACTTC,CALERSLYEQYF,12,-,TRBJ2-7,TRBV30,-
TGCGCCAGCAGCTTCAACAGGGGGAGAGATACGCAGTATTTT,CASSFNRGRDTQYF,14,TRBD1,TRBJ2-3,TRBV5-1,few
TGTGCCAGCAGCTTAGTGGGGACTAGCTTTGATGAGCAGTTCTTC,CASSLVGTSFDEQFF,15,TRBD2,TRBJ2-1,TRBV7-2,-
TGCGCCAGCAGCCGGACAGGGTCGACGGTAGAAAAACTGTTTTTT,CASSRTGSTVEKLFF,15,TRBD1,TRBJ1-4,TRBV5-1,-
TGTGCCAGCAGGGGGGGGACGCAAGGCTACACCTTC,CASRGGTQGYTF,12,-,TRBJ1-2,TRBV2,few
TGTGCCTGGAGTCGCGGGCCTGCAACTAATGAAAAACTGTTTTTT,CAWSRGPATNEKLFF,15,-,TRBJ1-4,TRBV30,-
TGTGCCAGCAGCCAAGATCCAGGGCGCCACGAGCAGTACTTC,CASSQDPGRHEQYF,14,-,TRBJ2-7,TRBV3-1/TRBV3-2,-
TGTGCCACCCTGAAGGGGTCTAGCAATCAGCCCCAGCATTTT,CATLKGSSNQPQHF,14,-,TRBJ1-5,TRBV6-5,-
TGTGCAAGTCGGGGTTCCCAGCGAGGGCAGTTCTTC,CASRGSQRGQFF,12,-,TRBJ2-1,TRBV19,once
TGTGCCAGCAGCCATCGTCAGGTAGGGGACAGTAATAGCAATCAGCCCCAGCATTTT,CASSHRQVGDSNSNQPQHF,19,TRBD1,TRBJ1-5,TRBV7-2,-